This T cell receptor beta chain was documented in a study of early T cells in non-severe SARS-CoV-2 infection. The wider study: RNA in bulk from unsorted whole blood was sequenced, and chains were unpaired. Study results and caveats: Matches to VDJdb favored anti-spike CD8 responses and missed private and CD4 specificities.

This clonotype was found a few times. Its specificity is unknown. Unique molecular identifiers (one per individual cDNA molecule) were attached. One entry per CDR3 protein, called by TCRdb with MiXCR from the 5' RACE reads. The sample records around 57,000 distinct CDR3 sequences, roughly 10% being singletons. The junction had 5 bases not matched to a gene; V was cut back by 1 base and J by 9 bases. The germline CDR1 and CDR2 sequences are MGHRA and YSYEKL. The CDR3 has 14 residues. The TCR was taken from an adult who was a healthcare worker with PCR-confirmed SARS-CoV-2 infection or an uninfected control (not recorded which). Sequencing was performed on whole blood. The V call is TRBV4-1, the J call TRBJ2-1; 8 nucleotides line up with TRBD1. CDR3: CASSQAQGGGEQFF. The CDR3 DNA sequence: TGCGCCAGCAGCCAAGCACAGGGGGGAGGTGAGCAGTTCTTC.